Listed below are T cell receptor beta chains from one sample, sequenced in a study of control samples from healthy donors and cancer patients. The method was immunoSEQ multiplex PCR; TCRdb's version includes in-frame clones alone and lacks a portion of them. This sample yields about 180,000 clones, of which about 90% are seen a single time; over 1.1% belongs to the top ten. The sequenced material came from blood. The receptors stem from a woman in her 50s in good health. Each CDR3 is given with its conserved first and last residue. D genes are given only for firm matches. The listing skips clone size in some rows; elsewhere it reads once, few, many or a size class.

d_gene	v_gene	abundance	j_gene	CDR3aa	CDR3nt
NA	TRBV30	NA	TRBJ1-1	CAWSVGQGKTEAFF	TGTGCCTGGAGTGTAGGTCAGGGGAAGACTGAAGCTTTCTTT
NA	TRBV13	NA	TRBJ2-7	CASSLNGRSYEQYF	TGTGCCAGCAGCTTAAATGGCCGCTCCTACGAGCAGTACTTC
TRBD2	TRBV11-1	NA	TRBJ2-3	CASSHGETGGRDTQYF	TGTGCCAGCAGCCACGGAGAAACGGGAGGGCGGGATACGCAGTATTTT
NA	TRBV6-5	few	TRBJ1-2	CASSPGADYGYTF	TGTGCCAGCAGCCCCGGGGCGGACTATGGCTACACCTTC
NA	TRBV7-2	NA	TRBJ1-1	CASSLGGAPEAFF	TGTGCCAGCAGCTTAGGAGGGGCCCCTGAAGCTTTCTTT
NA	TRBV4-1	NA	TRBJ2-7	CASSQGKSNTYEQYF	TGCGCCAGCAGCCAAGGAAAGTCCAACACCTACGAGCAGTACTTC
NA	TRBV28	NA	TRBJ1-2	CASRAGGVYGYTF	TGTGCCAGCAGGGCGGGGGGCGTCTATGGCTACACCTTC
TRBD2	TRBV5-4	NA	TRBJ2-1	CASSMSGGGAYYNEQFF	TGTGCCAGCAGCATGAGCGGCGGGGGGGCCTATTACAATGAGCAGTTCTTC
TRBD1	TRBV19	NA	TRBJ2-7	CASSTYRGEQYF	TGTGCCAGTAGTACCTACAGGGGCGAGCAGTACTTC
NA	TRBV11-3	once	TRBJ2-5	CASSLGVSGLETQYF	TGTGCCAGCAGCTTAGGAGTATCAGGTTTAGAGACCCAGTACTTC
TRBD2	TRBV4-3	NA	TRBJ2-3	CASSQQGTSGSWADTQYF	TGCGCCAGCAGCCAGCAAGGGACTAGCGGGAGTTGGGCAGATACGCAGTATTTT
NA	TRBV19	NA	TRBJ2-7	CASSIDPLDSRSSYEQYF	TGTGCCAGTAGTATAGACCCCCTCGACAGCCGCAGCTCCTACGAGCAGTACTTC
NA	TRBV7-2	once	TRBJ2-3	CASSFRGYYTDTQYF	TGTGCCAGCAGCTTTAGGGGGTACTACACAGATACGCAGTATTTT
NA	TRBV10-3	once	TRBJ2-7	CALSGDSVSEQYF	TGTGCCCTTTCGGGGGACAGTGTAAGCGAGCAGTACTTC
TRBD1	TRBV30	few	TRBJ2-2	CAWCRGGLTGELFF	TGTGCCTGGTGTAGAGGGGGCCTCACCGGGGAGCTGTTTTTT
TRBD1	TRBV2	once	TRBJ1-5	CASSSGGSIQPQHF	TGTGCCAGCAGTTCAGGGGGCTCGATTCAGCCCCAGCATTTT
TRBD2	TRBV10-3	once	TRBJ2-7	CAIRAGGPYEQYF	TGTGCCATCAGGGCGGGAGGGCCCTACGAGCAGTACTTC
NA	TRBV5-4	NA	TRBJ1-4	CASSSWDEPNEKLFF	TGTGCCAGCAGCTCGTGGGACGAACCCAATGAAAAACTGTTTTTT
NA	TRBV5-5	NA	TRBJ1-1	CASSLRLQNTEAFF	TGTGCCAGCAGCTTGAGATTACAGAACACTGAAGCTTTCTTT
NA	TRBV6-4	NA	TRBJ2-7	CASSEIQGSEQYF	TGTGCCAGCAGTGAAATTCAGGGTTCCGAGCAGTACTTC
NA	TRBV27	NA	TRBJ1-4	CASSAGASNEKLFF	TGTGCCAGCAGCGCGGGGGCGTCTAATGAAAAACTGTTTTTT
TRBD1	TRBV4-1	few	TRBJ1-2	CASSQGRTGLNYGGYTF	TGCGCCAGCAGCCAAGGTCGGACAGGGCTAAACTATGGCGGCTACACCTTC
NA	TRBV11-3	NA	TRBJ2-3	CASSAPPRRTTDTQYF	TGTGCCAGCAGCGCCCCCCCCCGACGGACCACAGATACGCAGTATTTT
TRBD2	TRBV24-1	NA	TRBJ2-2	CATSDLPGLAGSGELFF	TGTGCCACCAGTGACTTACCGGGACTAGCGGGATCCGGGGAGCTGTTTTTT
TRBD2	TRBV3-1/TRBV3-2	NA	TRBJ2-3	CASSQDPGLAGGGDTQYF	TGTGCCAGCAGCCAAGATCCGGGACTAGCGGGAGGGGGGGATACGCAGTATTTT
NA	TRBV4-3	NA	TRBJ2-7	CASSQDLAYEQYF	TGCGCCAGCAGCCAAGATTTAGCCTACGAGCAGTACTTC
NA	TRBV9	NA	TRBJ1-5	CASSVGGFNQPQHF	TGTGCCAGCAGCGTAGGCGGGTTCAATCAGCCCCAGCATTTT
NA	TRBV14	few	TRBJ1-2	CASSQNRVGYTF	TGTGCCAGCAGCCAAAACAGGGTTGGCTACACCTTC
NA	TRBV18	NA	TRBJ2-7	CASSPSDAYEQYF	TGTGCCAGCTCACCATCGGACGCCTACGAGCAGTACTTC
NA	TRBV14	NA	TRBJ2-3	CASSQGYTDTQYF	TGTGCCAGCAGCCAAGGGTACACAGATACGCAGTATTTT
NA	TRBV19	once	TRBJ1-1	CASTRFDTEAFF	TGTGCCAGTACCCGCTTCGACACTGAAGCTTTCTTT
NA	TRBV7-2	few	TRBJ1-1	CASSLAPNTEAFF	TGTGCCAGCAGCTTAGCGCCCAACACTGAAGCTTTCTTT
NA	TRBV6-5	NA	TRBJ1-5	CASSQGTYNQPQHF	TGTGCCAGCAGTCAGGGGACTTACAATCAGCCCCAGCATTTT
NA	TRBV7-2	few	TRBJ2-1	CASSLEGNTHNEQFF	TGTGCCAGCAGCTTAGAGGGAAACACACACAATGAGCAGTTCTTC
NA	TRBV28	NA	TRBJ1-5	CASSASGGSNQPQHF	TGTGCCAGCAGTGCCTCGGGAGGGAGCAATCAGCCCCAGCATTTT
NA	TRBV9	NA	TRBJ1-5	CASSVGPENQPQHF	TGTGCCAGCAGCGTAGGGCCGGAGAATCAGCCCCAGCATTTT
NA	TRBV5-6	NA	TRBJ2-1	CASSRLQRQGNEQFF	TGTGCCAGCAGCCGCCTACAAAGGCAGGGGAATGAGCAGTTCTTC
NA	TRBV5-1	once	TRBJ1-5	CASSLEGRDQPQHF	TGCGCCAGCAGCTTGGAAGGGAGAGATCAGCCCCAGCATTTT
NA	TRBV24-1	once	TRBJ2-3	CATSGPLASISTDTQYF	TGTGCCACCAGTGGACCTCTCGCATCTATTAGCACAGATACGCAGTATTTT
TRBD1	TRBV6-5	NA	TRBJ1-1	CASSSSRNRGRREAFF	TGTGCCAGCAGTTCAAGTCGCAACAGGGGGCGCCGAGAAGCTTTCTTT
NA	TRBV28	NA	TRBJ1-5	CASSFLYVANQPQHF	TGTGCCAGCAGTTTCCTATATGTCGCGAATCAGCCCCAGCATTTT
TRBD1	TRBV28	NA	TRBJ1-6	CASTRPGQVYNSPLHF	TGTGCCAGCACCCGACCGGGACAGGTTTATAATTCACCCCTCCACTTT
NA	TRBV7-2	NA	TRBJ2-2	CASSLDLLRAGHTGELFF	TGTGCCAGCAGCTTAGACCTCCTTAGGGCGGGGCACACCGGGGAGCTGTTTTTT
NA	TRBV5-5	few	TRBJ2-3	CASSLDGPPFTDTQYF	TGTGCCAGCAGCTTGGACGGACCACCCTTCACAGATACGCAGTATTTT
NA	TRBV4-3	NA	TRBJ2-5	CASSQAIGQETQYF	TGCGCCAGCAGCCAAGCGATCGGACAAGAGACCCAGTACTTC
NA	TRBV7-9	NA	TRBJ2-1	CASSVYYNEQFF	TGTGCCAGCAGCGTCTACTACAATGAGCAGTTCTTC
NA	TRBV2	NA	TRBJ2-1	CASRGRNEQFF	TGTGCCAGCAGGGGGCGGAATGAGCAGTTCTTC
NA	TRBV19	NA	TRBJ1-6	CASSIDPSSYNSPLHF	TGTGCCAGTAGTATAGATCCGAGCTCCTATAATTCACCCCTCCACTTT